Listed here are 26 T cell receptor beta chains from one sample, sequenced in a study of CD8 T cells in Susac syndrome. Random hexamers were used to reverse transcribe roughly 0.5 to 1 ug of RNA. Each CDR3 protein gets one entry after TCRdb re-called the immunoSEQ multiplex PCR reads with MiXCR. The sample shows approximately 190,000 distinct CDR3 sequences, about 91% of them seen only once. The sequencing sample was made of CD4+ T cells from PBMCs. The receptors stem from a human donor with Susac syndrome.

This clonotype was picked up a small number of times. The chain has TRBV5-4 and TRBJ2-7; TRBD1 matches 11 bases. CDR1 and CDR2 from the germline V gene are SGHNT and YYREEE (reference sequence). J lost 7 bases, V lost 4 bases, and 7 bases had no gene match. The length of the CDR3 is 14 residues. CDR3 residues: CASSPGTGGWEQYF. The CDR3 DNA follows: TGTGCCAGCAGCCCCGGGACAGGGGGGTGGGAGCAGTACTTC.

The chain couples TRBV5-1 to TRBJ2-5; the match to TRBD2 covers 7 bases. CDR3 size: 16 residues. V lost 4 bases and J lost 5; bases outside the gene matches: 14. The germline CDR1 and CDR2 sequences are SGHRS and YFSETQ. The CDR3 loop reads CASSPLFEGGGETQYF. In DNA form, the CDR3 reads TGCGCCAGCAGCCCCCTTTTTGAGGGCGGGGGTGAGACCCAGTACTTC.

This rearrangement joins TRBV6-1 to TRBJ1-4; the D gene is possibly TRBD1 (5 bases). Germline V lookup: CDR1 MNHNS, CDR2 SASEGT. The CDR3 spans 12 residues. Trimming took 6 bases from V and 7 from J, leaving 9 bases between them. The CDR3 spells CASRGDGEKLFF. CDR3 nucleotide sequence: TGTGCCAGCAGGGGGGACGGTGAAAAACTGTTTTTT.

V is TRBV2 and J is TRBJ2-1; D is unclear. V was shortened by 5 bases and J by 5 bases, with 13 bases between the two germline ends. The CDR3 sequence is 14 residues long. CDR1 is SNHLY and CDR2 is FYNNEI in the germline V gene. CDR3 DNA sequence: TGTGCCAGCAGTTTCGAACGGAGACACAATGAGCAGTTCTTC. Translating it yields CASSFERRHNEQFF.

This CDR3 is CASSLADLSYNEQFF. CDR3 DNA sequence: TGTGCCAGCAGCTTGGCTGATCTATCCTACAATGAGCAGTTCTTC. The chain is built from TRBV5-6 and TRBJ2-1; D not certain. The CDR3 has 15 amino acids. Germline V gene sequence: CDR1 SGHDT, CDR2 YYEEEE. V lost 0 bases and J lost 1, with 8 bases in between.

The chain's CDR3 is CASSDEAGGTGELFF. CDR3 coding DNA: TGTGCCAGCAGTGACGAGGCGGGGGGTACCGGGGAGCTGTTTTTT. This rearrangement joins TRBV6-4 to TRBJ2-2; TRBD2 matches 8 bases. Germline V gene sequence: CDR1 MRHNA, CDR2 SNTAGT. V shed 2 bases, J shed 5 bases, and the junction held 4 bases outside the gene matches. The CDR3 has 15 residues.

The gene calls are TRBV4-1 and TRBJ2-5; D perhaps matches TRBD2 (6 bases). V shed 4 bases and J shed 5 bases, with 11 bases lying between them. The CDR3 has 13 residues. Germline V gives CDR1 MGHRA, CDR2 YSYEKL. CDR3 protein: CASSPLAFETQYF. The CDR3 nucleotides read TGCGCCAGCAGCCCTCTAGCGTTTGAGACCCAGTACTTC.

This chain joins TRBV28 and TRBJ1-6, with TRBD1 identical over 9 bases. V gave up 5 bases and J gave up 7 bases; unmatched junction bases: 6. CDR1 is MDHEN and CDR2 is SYDVKM in the germline V gene. CDR3 length: 15 residues. CDR3 DNA: TGTGCCAGCAGTAGCGGGACAGGGATAAATTCACCCCTCCACTTT. This sequence encodes CASSSGTGINSPLHF.

This rearrangement joins TRBV15 to TRBJ1-2, with TRBD1 matching over 8 bases. The CDR3 consists of 14 residues. V trimming: 5 bases; J trimming: 8 bases; junction bases outside the gene matches: 10. Per the germline V gene, CDR1 is LNHNV and CDR2 is YYDKDF (reference sequence). The CDR3 coding sequence is TGTGCCACCAGCCCGGACAGGGACGGACGGGGCTACACCTTC. It is translated as CATSPDRDGRGYTF.

This chain links TRBV5-1 with TRBJ2-6, with D perhaps being TRBD1 or TRBD2 (5 bases each). The CDR3 is 16 residues long. The germline CDR1 and CDR2 sequences are SGHRS and YFSETQ. Trimming took off 2 bases at V and 2 bases at J, with 11 bases between the two ends. CDR3 DNA: TGCGCCAGCAGCTTATCCCTGGGGGCTGGGGCCAACGTCCTGACTTTC. Amino acids: CASSLSLGAGANVLTF. The variable domain in full, with the rest retrieved from reference TRBV5-1 and TRBJ2-6, is KAGVTQTPRYLIKTRGQQVTLSCSPISGHRSVSWYQQTPGQGLQFLFEYFSETQRNKGNFPGRFSGRQFSNSRSEMNVSTLELGDSALYLCASSLSLGAGANVLTFGAGSRLTVL.

This chain uses TRBV3-1 with TRBJ1-6, with TRBD1 as a possible D gene (6 bases). Trimming took off 8 bases at V and 7 bases at J, with 18 bases between the two ends. The CDR3 sequence is 15 residues long. The germline gives CDR1 LGHDT, CDR2 YNNKEL (reference sequence). The DNA for the CDR3 is TGTGCCAGCGAGGGGGGGGGCGAACGGAATTCACCCCTCCACTTT. It encodes CASEGGGERNSPLHF.

This clonotype showed up just once. The V and J genes are TRBV30 and TRBJ2-5; D might be TRBD1 (6 bases). CDR1 and CDR2 from the germline V gene are GTSNPN and SVGIG (reference sequence). Trimming removed 7 bases from V and 2 bases from J, with 11 bases in between. There are 12 residues in the CDR3. CDR3 sequence (DNA): TGTGCCTTCCTGGACAGACAAGAGACCCAGTACTTC. It yields the protein CAFLDRQETQYF.

The V and J genes are TRBV4-2 and TRBJ1-1; D possibly corresponds to TRBD1 (5 bases). V was trimmed by 4 bases and J by 3 bases, leaving 18 bases between them. CDR1 and CDR2 (germline): LGHNA, YNFKEQ. The CDR3 loop spans 16 amino acids. In DNA, the CDR3 is TGTGCCAGCAGCCCCGGACACGGGAGTAAGTACACTGAAGCTTTCTTT. Its protein product is CASSPGHGSKYTEAFF.

The V call is TRBV3-1, the J call TRBJ1-4; D is unresolved. This CDR3 region has 14 residues. Trimming cost V 2 bases and J 7 bases, with 11 bases left between them. Germline V gene data show CDR1 as LGHDT and CDR2 as YNNKEL (reference sequence). CDR3 coding DNA: TGTGCCAGCAGCCAAACCTTAAAGGGTGAAAAACTGTTTTTT. Translation: CASSQTLKGEKLFF.

The chain carries TRBV10-3 and TRBJ2-1; 12 bases map to TRBD2. Germline V lookup: CDR1 ENHRY, CDR2 SYGVKD. This CDR3 region has 15 residues. J lost 5 bases, V lost 3 bases, and 2 bases had no gene match. The CDR3 is CAISETSGGNNEQFF. DNA of the CDR3: TGTGCCATCAGTGAAACTAGCGGGGGGAACAATGAGCAGTTCTTC.

The chain links TRBV2 to TRBJ2-2; D gene unclear. Germline V gives CDR1 SNHLY, CDR2 FYNNEI. Trimming shortened V by 0 bases and J by 5 bases, and 7 bases separated the two germline ends. This CDR3 has 14 amino acids. CDR3: CASSEAVLTGELFF. As DNA, the CDR3 is TGTGCCAGCAGTGAAGCTGTCCTTACCGGGGAGCTGTTTTTT.

The rearrangement joins TRBV6-1 to TRBJ2-5, with D perhaps matching TRBD1 or TRBD2 (5 bases each). Between the trimmed V and J ends, which lost 8 bases and 9 bases, there was a span of 16 bases. The germline V gene has CDR1 MNHNS and CDR2 SASEGT. The CDR3 runs to 12 residues. CDR3 in DNA: TGTGCCAGCTCGGCAGGGCCGGAGGCCCAGTACTTC. Protein sequence: CASSAGPEAQYF.

The chain has TRBV9 and TRBJ2-1; 10 bases are a match to TRBD2. After removal of 0 bases from V and 9 bases from J, the junction contained 21 bases not matched to a gene. CDR1 and CDR2 from the germline V gene are SGDLS and YYNGEE. CDR3 length: 20 amino acids. Written as DNA, the CDR3 is TGTGCCAGCAGCGTAGCGATGAGCGGGAGGGCCGTCGCTAGACAGGGTGAGCAGTTCTTC. This gives the protein CASSVAMSGRAVARQGEQFF. Based on the CDR3 plus reference TRBV9 and TRBJ2-1, the full variable domain is DSGVTQTPKHLITATGQRVTLRCSPRSGDLSVYWYQQSLDQGLQFLIQYYNGEERAKGNILERFSAQQFPDLHSELNLSSLELGDSALYFCASSVAMSGRAVARQGEQFFGPGTRLTVL.

The rearrangement links TRBV20-1 to TRBJ1-3, with 7 bases matching TRBD1. The V gene's germline CDR1 is DFQATT and CDR2 SNEGSKA (reference sequence). V gave up 4 bases and J gave up 0 bases; unmatched junction bases: 6. This CDR3 region has 15 residues. The CDR3 here is CSATTGTYSGNTIYF. CDR3 sequence (DNA): TGCAGTGCTACGACAGGGACTTACTCTGGAAACACCATATATTTT.

V is TRBV7-3 and J is TRBJ2-5, with 15 bases matching TRBD2. CDR3 length: 16 residues. The trim removed 5 bases at V and 5 bases at J, leaving 6 bases unmatched. Per germline, CDR1 SGHTA and CDR2 FQGTGA. The CDR3 DNA is TGTGCCAGCAGCCAGGGGACTAGCGGGGGGTTCGAGACCCAGTACTTC. It yields the protein CASSQGTSGGFETQYF.

The V gene is TRBV5-1, the J gene TRBJ2-5, with D perhaps given as TRBD1 or TRBD2 (6 bases each). Per germline, CDR1 SGHRS and CDR2 YFSETQ. The CDR3 has 13 residues. V was clipped by 4 bases and J by 7 bases, with 14 bases between them. Here the CDR3 reads CASSLGGSGTQYF. For the CDR3, the DNA is TGCGCCAGCAGCCTAGGGGGGAGTGGGACCCAGTACTTC.

The rearrangement links TRBV2 to TRBJ2-7, with 7 bases aligning to TRBD1. Germline V gene lookup returns CDR1 SNHLY and CDR2 FYNNEI. V lost 7 bases to trimming and J lost 6 bases; unmatched junction nucleotides: 6. The CDR3 is 12 amino acids. CDR3 DNA: TGTGCCAGCAAAGTAACAGGGGCCGAGCAGTACTTC. This codes for CASKVTGAEQYF.

The chain is built from TRBV28 and TRBJ1-4, with 8 bases fitting TRBD1. Germline V gene data show CDR1 as MDHEN and CDR2 as SYDVKM. This CDR3 comprises 15 residues. J lost 0 bases, V lost 8 bases, and 5 bases had no gene match. The CDR3: CASGTGRATNEKLFF. CDR3 nucleotide sequence: TGTGCCAGCGGGACAGGTAGAGCAACTAATGAAAAACTGTTTTTT.

Only one count was recorded for this clonotype. This chain uses TRBV5-1 with TRBJ1-1; 8 nucleotides match TRBD1. The CDR3 totals 14 residues. V shed 1 base, J shed 5 bases, and the junction held 4 bases outside the gene matches. The germline V gene encodes CDR1 SGHRS and CDR2 YFSETQ. The CDR3 spells CASSLTGGETEAFF. The CDR3 bases are TGCGCCAGCAGCTTGACAGGGGGGGAGACTGAAGCTTTCTTT.

The chain employs TRBV20-1 and TRBJ1-5; D remains ambiguous. CDR1 is DFQATT and CDR2 is SNEGSKA in the germline V gene (reference sequence). The CDR3 has 12 amino acids. V gave up 6 bases and J gave up 3 bases, with 9 bases separating them. As DNA, the CDR3 is TGCAGTGCCCCCGGGCTCAATCAGCCCCAGCATTTT. This encodes CSAPGLNQPQHF.

The chain combines TRBV6-5 with TRBJ1-1; D possibly corresponds to TRBD1 (6 bases). Germline CDR1 is MNHEY and CDR2 is SVGAGI. V was trimmed by 2 bases and J by 4 bases, leaving 8 bases between them. This CDR3 has 13 amino acids. The CDR3 coding sequence is TGTGCCAGCAGTTACACAGGGCGCACTGAAGCTTTCTTT. It specifies CASSYTGRTEAFF.